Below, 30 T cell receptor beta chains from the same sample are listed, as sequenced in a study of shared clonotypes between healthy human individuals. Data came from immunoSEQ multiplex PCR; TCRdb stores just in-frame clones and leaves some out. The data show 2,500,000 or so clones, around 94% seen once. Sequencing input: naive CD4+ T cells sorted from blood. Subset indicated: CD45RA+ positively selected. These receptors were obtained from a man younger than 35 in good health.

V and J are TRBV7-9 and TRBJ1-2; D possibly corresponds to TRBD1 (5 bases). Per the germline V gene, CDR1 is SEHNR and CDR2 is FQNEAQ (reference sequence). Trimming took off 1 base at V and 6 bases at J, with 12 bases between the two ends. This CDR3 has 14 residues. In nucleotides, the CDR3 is TGTGCCAGCAGCTTAGACGAGAGGGGAGATGGCTACACCTTC. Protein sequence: CASSLDERGDGYTF.

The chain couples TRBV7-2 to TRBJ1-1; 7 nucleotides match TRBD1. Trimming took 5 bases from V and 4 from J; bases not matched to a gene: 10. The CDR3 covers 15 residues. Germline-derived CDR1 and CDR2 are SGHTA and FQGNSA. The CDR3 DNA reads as TGTGCCAGCAGCCCACGGACAGGTACGGGCACTGAAGCTTTCTTT. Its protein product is CASSPRTGTGTEAFF.

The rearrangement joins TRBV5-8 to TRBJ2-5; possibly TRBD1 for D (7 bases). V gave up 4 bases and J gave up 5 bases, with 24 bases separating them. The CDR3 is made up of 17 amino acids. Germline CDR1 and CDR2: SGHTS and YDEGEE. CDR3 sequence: CASSLRGELKKEETQYF. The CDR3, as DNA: TGTGCCAGCAGCCTCAGGGGGGAACTGAAGAAGGAGGAGACCCAGTACTTC.

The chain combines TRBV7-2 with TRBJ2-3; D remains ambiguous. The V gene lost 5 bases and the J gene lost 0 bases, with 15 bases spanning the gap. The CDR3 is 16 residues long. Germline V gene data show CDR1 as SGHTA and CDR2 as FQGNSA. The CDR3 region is CASSMNYDRSTDTQYF. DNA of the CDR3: TGTGCCAGCAGCATGAATTACGACCGAAGCACAGATACGCAGTATTTT. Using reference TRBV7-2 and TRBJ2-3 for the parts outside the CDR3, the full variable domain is GAGVSQSPSNKVTEKGKDVELRCDPISGHTALYWYRQSLGQGLEFLIYFQGNSAPDKSGLPSDRFSAERTGGSVSTLTIQRTQQEDSAVYLCASSMNYDRSTDTQYFGPGTRLTVL.

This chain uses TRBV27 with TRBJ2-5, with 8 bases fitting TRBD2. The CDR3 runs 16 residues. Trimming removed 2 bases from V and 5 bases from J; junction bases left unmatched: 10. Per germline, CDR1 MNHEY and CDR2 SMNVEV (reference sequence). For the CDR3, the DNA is TGTGCCAGCAGTTTAACGAGCGGGAGTACCTGGGAGACCCAGTACTTC. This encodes CASSLTSGSTWETQYF.

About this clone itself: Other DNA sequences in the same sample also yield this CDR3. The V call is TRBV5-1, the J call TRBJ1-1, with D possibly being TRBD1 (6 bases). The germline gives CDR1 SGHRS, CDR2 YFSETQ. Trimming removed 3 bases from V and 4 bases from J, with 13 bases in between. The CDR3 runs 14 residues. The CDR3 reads CASSSQGSGTEAFF. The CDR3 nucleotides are TGCGCCAGCAGCTCCCAGGGGTCGGGCACTGAAGCTTTCTTT. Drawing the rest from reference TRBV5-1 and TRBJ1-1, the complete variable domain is KAGVTQTPRYLIKTRGQQVTLSCSPISGHRSVSWYQQTPGQGLQFLFEYFSETQRNKGNFPGRFSGRQFSNSRSEMNVSTLELGDSALYLCASSSQGSGTEAFFGQGTRLTVV.

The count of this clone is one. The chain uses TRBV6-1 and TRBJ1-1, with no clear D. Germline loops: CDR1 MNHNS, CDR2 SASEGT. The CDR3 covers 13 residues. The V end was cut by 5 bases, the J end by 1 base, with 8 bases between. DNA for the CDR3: TGTGCCAGCAGTCGGGCGGGGAACACTGAAGCTTTCTTT. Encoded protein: CASSRAGNTEAFF.

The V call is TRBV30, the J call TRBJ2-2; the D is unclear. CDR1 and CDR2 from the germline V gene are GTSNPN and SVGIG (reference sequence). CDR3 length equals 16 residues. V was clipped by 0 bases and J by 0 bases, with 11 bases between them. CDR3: CAWSVLGRANTGELFF. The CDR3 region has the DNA TGTGCCTGGAGTGTACTTGGCAGAGCGAACACCGGGGAGCTGTTTTTT. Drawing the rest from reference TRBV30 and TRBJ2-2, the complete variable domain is SQTIHQWPATLVQPVGSPLSLECTVEGTSNPNLYWYRQAAGRGLQLLFYSVGIGQISSEVPQNLSASRPQDRQFILSSKKLLLSDSGFYLCAWSVLGRANTGELFFGEGSRLTVL.

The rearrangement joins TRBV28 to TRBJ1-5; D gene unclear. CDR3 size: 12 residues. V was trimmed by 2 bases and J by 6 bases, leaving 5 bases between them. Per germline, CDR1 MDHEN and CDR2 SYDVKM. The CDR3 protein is CASSLDFQPQHF. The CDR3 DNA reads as TGTGCCAGCAGTTTAGATTTTCAGCCCCAGCATTTT.

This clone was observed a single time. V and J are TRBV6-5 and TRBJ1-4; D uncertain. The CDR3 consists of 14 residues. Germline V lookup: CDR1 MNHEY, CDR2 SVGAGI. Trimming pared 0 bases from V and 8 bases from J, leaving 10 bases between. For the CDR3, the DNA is TGTGCCAGCAGTTACTCGCGGGTTTTGGAAAAACTGTTTTTT. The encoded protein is CASSYSRVLEKLFF.

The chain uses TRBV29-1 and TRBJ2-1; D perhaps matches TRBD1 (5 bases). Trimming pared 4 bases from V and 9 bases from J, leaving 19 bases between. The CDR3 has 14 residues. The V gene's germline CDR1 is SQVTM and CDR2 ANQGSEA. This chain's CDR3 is CSVGIGAIVGEQFF. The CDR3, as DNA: TGCAGCGTTGGAATAGGGGCCATTGTGGGTGAGCAGTTCTTC.

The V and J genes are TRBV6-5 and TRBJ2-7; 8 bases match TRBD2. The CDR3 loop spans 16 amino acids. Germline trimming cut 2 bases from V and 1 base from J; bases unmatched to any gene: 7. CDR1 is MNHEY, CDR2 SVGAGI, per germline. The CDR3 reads CASSYRSGRSSYEQYF. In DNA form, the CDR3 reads TGTGCCAGCAGTTACCGGAGCGGGAGATCGTCCTACGAGCAGTACTTC.

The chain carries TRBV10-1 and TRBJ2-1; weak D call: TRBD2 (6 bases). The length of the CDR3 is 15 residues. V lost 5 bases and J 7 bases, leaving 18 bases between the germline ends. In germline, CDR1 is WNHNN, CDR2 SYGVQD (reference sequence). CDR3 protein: CASSPDVAGKNEQFF. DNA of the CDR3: TGCGCCAGCAGTCCGGACGTCGCGGGGAAGAATGAGCAGTTCTTC.

CDR3 in amino acids: CSVEKRAGKIMNTEAFF. In DNA form, the CDR3 reads TGCAGCGTTGAAAAGCGTGCCGGGAAGATTATGAACACTGAAGCTTTCTTT. This chain joins TRBV29-1 and TRBJ1-1; D unclear. The V and J ends lost 2 bases and 0 bases respectively, with 19 bases between them. Germline CDR1 SQVTM, CDR2 ANQGSEA. CDR3 length: 17 amino acids.

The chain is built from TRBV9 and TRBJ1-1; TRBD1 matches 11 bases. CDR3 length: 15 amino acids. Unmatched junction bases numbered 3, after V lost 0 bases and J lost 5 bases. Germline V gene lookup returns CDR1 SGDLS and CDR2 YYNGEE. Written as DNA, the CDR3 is TGTGCCAGCAGCGTAGCCGGACAGGGGGCTACTGAAGCTTTCTTT. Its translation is CASSVAGQGATEAFF.

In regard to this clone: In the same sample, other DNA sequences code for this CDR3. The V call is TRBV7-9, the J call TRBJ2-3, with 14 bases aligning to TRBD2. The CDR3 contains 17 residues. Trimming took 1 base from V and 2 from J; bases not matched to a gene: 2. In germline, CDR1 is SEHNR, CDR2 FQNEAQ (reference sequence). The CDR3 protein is CASSLGGLAGVTDTQYF. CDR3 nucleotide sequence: TGTGCCAGCAGCTTAGGGGGACTAGCGGGGGTCACAGATACGCAGTATTTT.

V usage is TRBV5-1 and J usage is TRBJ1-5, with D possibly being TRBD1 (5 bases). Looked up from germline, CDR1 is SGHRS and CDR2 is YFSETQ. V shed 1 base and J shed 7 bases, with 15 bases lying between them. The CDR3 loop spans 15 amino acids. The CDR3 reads CASSLRGGTEQPQHF. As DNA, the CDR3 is TGCGCCAGCAGCTTGAGGGGAGGGACGGAACAGCCCCAGCATTTT. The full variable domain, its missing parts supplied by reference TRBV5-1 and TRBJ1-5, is KAGVTQTPRYLIKTRGQQVTLSCSPISGHRSVSWYQQTPGQGLQFLFEYFSETQRNKGNFPGRFSGRQFSNSRSEMNVSTLELGDSALYLCASSLRGGTEQPQHFGDGTRLSIL.

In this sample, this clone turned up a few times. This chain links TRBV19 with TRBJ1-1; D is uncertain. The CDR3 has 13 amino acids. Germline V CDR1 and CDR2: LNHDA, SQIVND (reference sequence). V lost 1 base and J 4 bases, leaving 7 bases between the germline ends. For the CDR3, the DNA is TGTGCCAGTAGTATAGCTAGCCTCACTGAAGCTTTCTTT. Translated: CASSIASLTEAFF.

This chain's CDR3 is CASSHNQDTQYF. CDR3 coding DNA: TGTGCCAGCAGCCACAACCAAGATACGCAGTATTTT. V usage is TRBV16 and J usage is TRBJ2-3; no definite D call. Germline V gene sequence: CDR1 KGHSY, CDR2 FQNENV. Trimming shortened V by 3 bases and J by 5 bases, and 6 bases separated the two germline ends. The CDR3 loop spans 12 amino acids.

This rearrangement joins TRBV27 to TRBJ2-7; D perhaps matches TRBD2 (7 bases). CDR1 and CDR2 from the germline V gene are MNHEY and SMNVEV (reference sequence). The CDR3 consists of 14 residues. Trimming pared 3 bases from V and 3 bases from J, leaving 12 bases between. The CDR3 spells CASSFLGGGYEQYF. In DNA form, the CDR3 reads TGTGCCAGCAGTTTCCTGGGAGGGGGCTACGAGCAGTACTTC.

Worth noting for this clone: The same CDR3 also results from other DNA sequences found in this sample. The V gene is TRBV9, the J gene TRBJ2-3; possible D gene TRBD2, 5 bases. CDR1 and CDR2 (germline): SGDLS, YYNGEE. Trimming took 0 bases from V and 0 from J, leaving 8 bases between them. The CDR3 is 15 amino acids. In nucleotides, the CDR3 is TGTGCCAGCAGCGTAGTGGCGGGTAGCACAGATACGCAGTATTTT. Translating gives CASSVVAGSTDTQYF. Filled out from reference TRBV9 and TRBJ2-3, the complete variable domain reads DSGVTQTPKHLITATGQRVTLRCSPRSGDLSVYWYQQSLDQGLQFLIQYYNGEERAKGNILERFSAQQFPDLHSELNLSSLELGDSALYFCASSVVAGSTDTQYFGPGTRLTVL.

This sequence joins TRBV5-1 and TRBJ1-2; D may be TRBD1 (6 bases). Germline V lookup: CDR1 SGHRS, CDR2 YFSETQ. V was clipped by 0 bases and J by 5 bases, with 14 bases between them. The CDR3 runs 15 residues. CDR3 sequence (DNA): TGCGCCAGCAGCTTGGATAGGGGGAATATTTATGGCTACACCTTC. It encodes CASSLDRGNIYGYTF. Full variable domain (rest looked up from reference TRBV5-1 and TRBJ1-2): KAGVTQTPRYLIKTRGQQVTLSCSPISGHRSVSWYQQTPGQGLQFLFEYFSETQRNKGNFPGRFSGRQFSNSRSEMNVSTLELGDSALYLCASSLDRGNIYGYTFGSGTRLTVV.

CDR3 amino acids: CASSLLFGGQADTQYF. The CDR3 nucleotides are TGTGCCAGCAGTTTGCTCTTTGGGGGGCAGGCAGATACGCAGTATTTT. The chain employs TRBV28 and TRBJ2-3; D may be TRBD1 or TRBD2 (6 bases each). V was trimmed by 3 bases and J by 4 bases, leaving 17 bases between them. Germline CDR1 and CDR2: MDHEN and SYDVKM. CDR3 length: 16 amino acids.

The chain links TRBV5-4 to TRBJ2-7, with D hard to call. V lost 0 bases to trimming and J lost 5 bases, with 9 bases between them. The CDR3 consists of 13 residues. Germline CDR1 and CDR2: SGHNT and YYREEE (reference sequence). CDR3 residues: CASSLGAQDEQYF. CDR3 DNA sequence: TGTGCCAGCAGCTTGGGTGCGCAGGACGAGCAGTACTTC.

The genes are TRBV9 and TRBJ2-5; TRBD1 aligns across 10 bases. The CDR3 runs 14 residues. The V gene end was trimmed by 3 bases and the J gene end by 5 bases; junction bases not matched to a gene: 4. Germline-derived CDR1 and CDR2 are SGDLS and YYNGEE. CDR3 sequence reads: CASSAMTGGETQYF. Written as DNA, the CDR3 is TGTGCCAGCAGCGCTATGACAGGGGGCGAGACCCAGTACTTC.

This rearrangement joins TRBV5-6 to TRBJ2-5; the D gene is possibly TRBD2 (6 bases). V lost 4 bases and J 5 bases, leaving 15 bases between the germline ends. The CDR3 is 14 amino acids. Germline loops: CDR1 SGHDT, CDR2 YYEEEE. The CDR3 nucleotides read TGTGCCAGCAGCGGGTCGCGGGATGGGGAGACCCAGTACTTC. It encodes CASSGSRDGETQYF.

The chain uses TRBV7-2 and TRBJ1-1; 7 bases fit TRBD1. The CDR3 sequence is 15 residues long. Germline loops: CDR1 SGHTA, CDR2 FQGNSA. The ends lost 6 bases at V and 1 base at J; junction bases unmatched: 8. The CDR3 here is CASRPRQGANTEAFF. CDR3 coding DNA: TGTGCCAGCAGACCCAGACAGGGTGCGAACACTGAAGCTTTCTTT.

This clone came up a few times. Here the CDR3 DNA reads TGTGCCAGCAGCCTCAGTGGGGGCTATGGCTACACCTTC. Protein product: CASSLSGGYGYTF. The chain has TRBV6-1 and TRBJ1-2; D is possibly TRBD1 (5 bases). V lost 6 bases, J lost 4 bases, and 12 bases lay in between. The germline gives CDR1 MNHNS, CDR2 SASEGT. The CDR3 contains 13 residues.

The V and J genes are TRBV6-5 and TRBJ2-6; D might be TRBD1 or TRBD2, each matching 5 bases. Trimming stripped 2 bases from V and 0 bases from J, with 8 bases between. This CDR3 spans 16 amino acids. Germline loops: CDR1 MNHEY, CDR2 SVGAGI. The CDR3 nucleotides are TGTGCCAGCAGTTACGAGGGGTCCTCTGGGGCCAACGTCCTGACTTTC. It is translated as CASSYEGSSGANVLTF.

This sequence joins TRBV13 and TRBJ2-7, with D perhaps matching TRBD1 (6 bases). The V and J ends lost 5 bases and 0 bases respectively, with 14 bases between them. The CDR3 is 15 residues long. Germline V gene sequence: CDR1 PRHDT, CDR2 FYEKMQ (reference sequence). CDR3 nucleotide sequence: TGTGCCAGCAGCCCCGGGACACCCCCCTCCTACGAGCAGTACTTC. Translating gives CASSPGTPPSYEQYF.